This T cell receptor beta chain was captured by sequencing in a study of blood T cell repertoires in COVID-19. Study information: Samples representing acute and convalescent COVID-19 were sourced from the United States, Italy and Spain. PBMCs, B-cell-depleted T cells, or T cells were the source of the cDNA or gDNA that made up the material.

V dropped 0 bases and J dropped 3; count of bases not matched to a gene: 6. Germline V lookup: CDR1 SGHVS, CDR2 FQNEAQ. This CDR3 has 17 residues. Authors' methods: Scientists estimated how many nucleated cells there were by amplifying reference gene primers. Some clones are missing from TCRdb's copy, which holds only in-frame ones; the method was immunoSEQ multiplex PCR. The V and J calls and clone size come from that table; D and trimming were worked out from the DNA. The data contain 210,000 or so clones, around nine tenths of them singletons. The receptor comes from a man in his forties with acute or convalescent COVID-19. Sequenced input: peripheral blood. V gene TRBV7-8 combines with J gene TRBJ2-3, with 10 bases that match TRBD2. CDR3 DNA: TGTGCCAGCAGCTTAGCCCATAGCGGGGGGCTGACAGATACGCAGTATTTT. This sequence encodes CASSLAHSGGLTDTQYF.